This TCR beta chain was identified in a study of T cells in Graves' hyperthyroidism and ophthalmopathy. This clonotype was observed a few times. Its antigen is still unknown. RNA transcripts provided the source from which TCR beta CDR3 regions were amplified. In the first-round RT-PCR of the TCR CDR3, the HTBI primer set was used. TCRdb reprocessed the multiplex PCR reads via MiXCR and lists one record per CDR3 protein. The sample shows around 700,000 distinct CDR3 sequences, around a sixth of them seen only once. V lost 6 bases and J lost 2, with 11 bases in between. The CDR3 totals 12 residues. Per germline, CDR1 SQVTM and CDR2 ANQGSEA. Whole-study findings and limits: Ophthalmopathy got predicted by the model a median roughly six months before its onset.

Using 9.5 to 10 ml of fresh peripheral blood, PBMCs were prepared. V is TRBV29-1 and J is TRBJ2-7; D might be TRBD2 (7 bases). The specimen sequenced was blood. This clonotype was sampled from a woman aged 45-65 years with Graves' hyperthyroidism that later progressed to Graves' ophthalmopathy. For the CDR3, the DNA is TGCAGCGTCCGCGGGGGCCCCTACGAGCAGTACTTC. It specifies CSVRGGPYEQYF.